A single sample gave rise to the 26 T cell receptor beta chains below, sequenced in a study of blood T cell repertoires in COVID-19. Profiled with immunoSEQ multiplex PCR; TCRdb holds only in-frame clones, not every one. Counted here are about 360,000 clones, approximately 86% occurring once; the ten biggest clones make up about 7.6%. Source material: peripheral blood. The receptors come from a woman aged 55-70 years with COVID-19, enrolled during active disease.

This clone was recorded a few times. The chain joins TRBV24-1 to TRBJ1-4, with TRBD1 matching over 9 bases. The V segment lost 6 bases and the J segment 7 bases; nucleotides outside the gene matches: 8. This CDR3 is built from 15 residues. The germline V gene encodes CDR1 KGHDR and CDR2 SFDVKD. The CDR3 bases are TGTGCCACCAGTAAATACAGGGGGCGCGGTGAAAAACTGTTTTTT. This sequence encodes CATSKYRGRGEKLFF.

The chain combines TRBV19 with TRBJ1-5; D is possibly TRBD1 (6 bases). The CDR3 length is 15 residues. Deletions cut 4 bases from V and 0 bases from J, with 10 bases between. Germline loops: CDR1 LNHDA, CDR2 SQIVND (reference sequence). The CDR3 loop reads CASSTGAYSNQPQHF. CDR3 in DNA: TGTGCCAGTAGTACAGGGGCATATAGCAATCAGCCCCAGCATTTT.

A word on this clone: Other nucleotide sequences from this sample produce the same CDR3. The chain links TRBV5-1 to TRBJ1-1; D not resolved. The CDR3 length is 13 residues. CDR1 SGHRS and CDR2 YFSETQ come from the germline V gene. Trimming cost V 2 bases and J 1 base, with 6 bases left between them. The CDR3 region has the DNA TGCGCCAGCAGCTTAGCAGGGAACACTGAAGCTTTCTTT. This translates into CASSLAGNTEAFF.

The DNA of the CDR3 is TGTGCCAGCAGCCAAGGGACATTCAATCAGCCCCAGCATTTT. Translating it yields CASSQGTFNQPQHF. The chain has TRBV9 and TRBJ1-5; maybe TRBD1 (6 bases). The length of the CDR3 is 14 residues. The germline CDR1 and CDR2 sequences are SGDLS and YYNGEE. The V and J ends lost 4 bases and 3 bases respectively, with 11 bases between them.

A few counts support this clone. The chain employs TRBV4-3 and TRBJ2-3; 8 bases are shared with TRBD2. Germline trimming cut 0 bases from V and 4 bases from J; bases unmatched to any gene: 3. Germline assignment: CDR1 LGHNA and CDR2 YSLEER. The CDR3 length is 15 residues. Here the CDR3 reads CASSQERGGADTQYF. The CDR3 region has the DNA TGCGCCAGCAGCCAAGAACGGGGGGGCGCAGATACGCAGTATTTT.

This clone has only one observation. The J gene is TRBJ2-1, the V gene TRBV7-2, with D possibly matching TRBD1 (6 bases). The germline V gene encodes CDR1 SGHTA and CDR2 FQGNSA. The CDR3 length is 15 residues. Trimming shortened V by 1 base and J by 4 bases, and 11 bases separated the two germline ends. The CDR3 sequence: CASSLDQGRYNEQFF. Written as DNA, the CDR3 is TGTGCCAGCAGCTTAGATCAGGGGCGTTACAATGAGCAGTTCTTC.

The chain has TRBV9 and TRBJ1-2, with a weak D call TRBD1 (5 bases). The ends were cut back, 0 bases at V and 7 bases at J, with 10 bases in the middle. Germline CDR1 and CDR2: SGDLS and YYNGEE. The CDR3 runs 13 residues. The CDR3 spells CASSVGIRAGYTF. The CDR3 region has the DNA TGTGCCAGCAGCGTAGGTATCAGGGCTGGCTACACCTTC.

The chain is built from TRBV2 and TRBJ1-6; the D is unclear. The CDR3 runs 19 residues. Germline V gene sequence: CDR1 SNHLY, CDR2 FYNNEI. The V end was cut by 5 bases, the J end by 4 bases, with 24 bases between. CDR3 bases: TGTGCCAGCAGTCCGGAACCGGGAGCACTCCGGAGGTATAATTCACCCCTCCACTTT. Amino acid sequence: CASSPEPGALRRYNSPLHF.

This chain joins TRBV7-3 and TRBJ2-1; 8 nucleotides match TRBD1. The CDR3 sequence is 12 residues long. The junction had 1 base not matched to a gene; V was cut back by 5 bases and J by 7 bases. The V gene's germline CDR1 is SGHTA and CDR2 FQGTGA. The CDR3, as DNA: TGTGCCAGCAGCCGGACAGGGAATGAGCAGTTCTTC. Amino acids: CASSRTGNEQFF. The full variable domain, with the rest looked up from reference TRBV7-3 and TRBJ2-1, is GAGVSQTPSNKVTEKGKYVELRCDPISGHTALYWYRQSLGQGPEFLIYFQGTGAADDSGLPNDRFFAVRPEGSVSTLKIQRTERGDSAVYLCASSRTGNEQFFGPGTRLTVL.

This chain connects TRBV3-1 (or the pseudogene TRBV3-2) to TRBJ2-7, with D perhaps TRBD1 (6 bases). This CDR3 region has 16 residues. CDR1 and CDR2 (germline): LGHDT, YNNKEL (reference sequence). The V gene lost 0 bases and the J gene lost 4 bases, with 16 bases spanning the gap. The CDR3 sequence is CASSQDPGHWGYEQYF. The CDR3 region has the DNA TGTGCCAGCAGCCAAGATCCGGGACACTGGGGTTACGAGCAGTACTTC.

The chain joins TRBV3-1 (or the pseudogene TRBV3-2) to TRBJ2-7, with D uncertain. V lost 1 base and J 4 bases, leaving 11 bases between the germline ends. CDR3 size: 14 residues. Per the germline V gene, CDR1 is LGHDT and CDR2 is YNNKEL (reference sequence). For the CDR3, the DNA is TGTGCCAGCAGCCAAGGCTACCCGTCGTACGAGCAGTACTTC. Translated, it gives CASSQGYPSYEQYF.

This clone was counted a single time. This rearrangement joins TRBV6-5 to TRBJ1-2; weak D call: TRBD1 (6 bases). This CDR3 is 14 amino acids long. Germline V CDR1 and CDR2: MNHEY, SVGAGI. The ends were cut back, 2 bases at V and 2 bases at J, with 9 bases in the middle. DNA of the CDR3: TGTGCCAGCAGTTACGGGCAGGGGAACTATGGCTACACCTTC. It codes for CASSYGQGNYGYTF.

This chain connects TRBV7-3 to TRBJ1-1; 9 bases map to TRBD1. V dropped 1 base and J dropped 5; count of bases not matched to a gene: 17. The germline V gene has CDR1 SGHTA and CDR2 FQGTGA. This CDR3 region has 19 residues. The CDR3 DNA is TGTGCCAGCAGCTTAATAGGTGGGGACAGGGCCCTGGCGAGGACTGAAGCTTTCTTT. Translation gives CASSLIGGDRALARTEAFF.

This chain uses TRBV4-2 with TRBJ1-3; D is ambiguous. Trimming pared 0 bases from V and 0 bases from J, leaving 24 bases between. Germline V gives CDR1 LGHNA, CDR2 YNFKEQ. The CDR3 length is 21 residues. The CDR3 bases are TGTGCCAGCAGCCAAGATCGCGCTACAGCCGGATTAATACCCTCTGGAAACACCATATATTTT. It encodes CASSQDRATAGLIPSGNTIYF.

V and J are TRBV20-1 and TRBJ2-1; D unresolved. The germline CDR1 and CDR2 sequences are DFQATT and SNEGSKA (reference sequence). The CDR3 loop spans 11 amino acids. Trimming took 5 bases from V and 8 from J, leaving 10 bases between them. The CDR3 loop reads CSAEAGDEQFF. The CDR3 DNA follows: TGCAGTGCTGAGGCCGGAGATGAGCAGTTCTTC.

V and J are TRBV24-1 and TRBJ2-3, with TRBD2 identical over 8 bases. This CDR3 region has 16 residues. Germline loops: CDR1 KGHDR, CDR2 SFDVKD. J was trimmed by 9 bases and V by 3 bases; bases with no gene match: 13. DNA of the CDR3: TGTGCCACCAGTGATACCAGCGGGGGCCCGGGGGACACGCAGTATTTT. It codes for CATSDTSGGPGDTQYF.

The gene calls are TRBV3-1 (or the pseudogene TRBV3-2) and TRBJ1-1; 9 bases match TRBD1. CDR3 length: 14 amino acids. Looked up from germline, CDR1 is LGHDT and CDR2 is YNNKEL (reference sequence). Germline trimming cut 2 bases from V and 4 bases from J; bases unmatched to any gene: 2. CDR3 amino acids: CASSQRQGGTEAFF. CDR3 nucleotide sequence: TGTGCCAGCAGCCAAAGACAGGGGGGCACTGAAGCTTTCTTT.

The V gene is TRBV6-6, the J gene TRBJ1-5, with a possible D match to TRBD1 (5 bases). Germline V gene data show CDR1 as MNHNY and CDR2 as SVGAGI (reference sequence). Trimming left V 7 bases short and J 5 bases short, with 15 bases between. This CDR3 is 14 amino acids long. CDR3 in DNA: TGTGCCAGCATCAGTTTCGTAGGGGATCAGCCCCAGCATTTT. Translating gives CASISFVGDQPQHF.

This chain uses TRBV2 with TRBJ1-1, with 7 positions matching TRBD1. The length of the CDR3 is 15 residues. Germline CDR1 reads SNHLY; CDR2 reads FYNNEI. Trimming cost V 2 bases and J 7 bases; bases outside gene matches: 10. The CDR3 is CASSERGGTGVEAFF. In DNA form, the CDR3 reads TGTGCCAGCAGTGAAAGAGGGGGCACAGGGGTTGAAGCTTTCTTT.

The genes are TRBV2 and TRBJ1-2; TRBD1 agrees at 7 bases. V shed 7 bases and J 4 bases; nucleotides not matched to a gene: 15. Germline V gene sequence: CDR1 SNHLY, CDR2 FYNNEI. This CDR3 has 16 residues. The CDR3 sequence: CASTIGTASLGYGYTF. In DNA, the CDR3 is TGTGCCAGCACCATCGGGACAGCTAGTTTGGGCTATGGCTACACCTTC.

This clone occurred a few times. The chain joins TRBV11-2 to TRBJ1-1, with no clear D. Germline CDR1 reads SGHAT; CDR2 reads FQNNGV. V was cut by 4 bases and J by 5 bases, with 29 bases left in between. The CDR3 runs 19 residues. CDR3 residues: CASSSSEAGRLGYRTEAFF. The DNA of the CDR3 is TGTGCCAGCAGCTCCTCCGAGGCGGGCAGGTTAGGATATCGAACTGAAGCTTTCTTT.

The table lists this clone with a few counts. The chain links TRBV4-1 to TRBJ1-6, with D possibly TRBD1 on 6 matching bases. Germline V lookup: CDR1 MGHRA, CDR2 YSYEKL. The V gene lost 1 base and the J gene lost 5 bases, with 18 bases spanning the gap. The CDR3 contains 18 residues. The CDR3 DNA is TGCGCCAGCAGCCAAGCGGCCGGACAGAGCACAGATAATTCACCCCTCCACTTT. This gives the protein CASSQAAGQSTDNSPLHF.

The CDR3 region has the DNA TGTGCCAGCAGTGAAGCGCGACAGGGCACCGGGGAGCTGTTTTTT. Translating gives CASSEARQGTGELFF. The chain employs TRBV2 and TRBJ2-2; 7 bases match TRBD1. The V and J ends lost 0 bases and 4 bases, in that order; junction bases with no gene match: 2. Germline CDR1 SNHLY, CDR2 FYNNEI. This CDR3 has 15 amino acids.

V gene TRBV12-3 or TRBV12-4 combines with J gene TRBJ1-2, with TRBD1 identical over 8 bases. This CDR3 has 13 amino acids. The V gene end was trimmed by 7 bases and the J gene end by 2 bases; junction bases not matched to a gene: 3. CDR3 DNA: TGTGCCAGCATAGACAGGGGAAACTATGGCTACACCTTC. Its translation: CASIDRGNYGYTF.

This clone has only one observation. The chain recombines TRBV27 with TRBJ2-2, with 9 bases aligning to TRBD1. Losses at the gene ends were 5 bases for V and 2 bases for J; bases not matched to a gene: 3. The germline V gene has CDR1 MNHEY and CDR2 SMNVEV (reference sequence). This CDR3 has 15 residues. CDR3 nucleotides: TGTGCCAGCAGTCGGACAGGGGACAACACCGGGGAGCTGTTTTTT. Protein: CASSRTGDNTGELFF.

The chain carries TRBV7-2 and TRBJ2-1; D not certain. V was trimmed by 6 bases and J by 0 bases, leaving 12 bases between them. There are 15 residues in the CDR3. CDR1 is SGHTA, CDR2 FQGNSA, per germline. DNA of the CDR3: TGTGCCAGCAGTTGGGCAAGGCCCTCCTACAATGAGCAGTTCTTC. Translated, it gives CASSWARPSYNEQFF.